This TCR beta chain is from a study of shared clonotypes between healthy human individuals. The table came from immunoSEQ multiplex PCR; TCRdb's copy has only in-frame clones and leaves some out. The sample lists under 2,000,000 clones; about 95% were seen once. Broader study findings: With a few donors compared, around 5% of naive CD4 clonotypes were shared. Estimated richness values were generally larger in naive subsets than in memory subsets.

CD45RO negativity and positive selection for CCR7 defined naive CD8 cells, a population that excluded terminally differentiated effector memory CD45RA+ cells. HIV-negative, healthy adults without recent acute infections or vaccinations were the donors. Trimming stripped 6 bases from V and 4 bases from J, with 12 bases between. There are 13 residues in the CDR3. The germline V gene encodes CDR1 MDHEN and CDR2 SYDVKM. Points on this clone: Its antigen is undetermined.

The V call is TRBV28, the J call TRBJ2-5; unclear D gene. The sequenced material came from naive CD8+ T cells sorted from blood. The sequence derives from a young man in good health. CDR3 protein: CASSPVVLETQYF. CDR3 nucleotide sequence: TGTGCCAGCAGCCCCGTGGTATTAGAGACCCAGTACTTC. The variable domain in full, completed from reference TRBV28 and TRBJ2-5, reads DVKVTQSSRYLVKRTGEKVFLECVQDMDHENMFWYRQDPGLGLRLIYFSYDVKMKEKGDIPEGYSVSREKKERFSLILESASTNQTSMYLCASSPVVLETQYFGPGTRLLVL.